This TCR beta chain emerged from a study of control samples from healthy donors and cancer patients. Assay used: immunoSEQ multiplex PCR; TCRdb lists only in-frame clones, some missing. The table has a few hundred thousand clones, 90% seen once. V trimming: 3 bases; J trimming: 2 bases; junction bases outside the gene matches: 3. CDR3 length equals 14 residues. Germline V gives CDR1 SGHDT, CDR2 YYEEEE. The source is a man between 40 and 49 years old with head and neck cancer. J is TRBJ2-7 and V is TRBV5-6; 9 bases map to TRBD1. Specimen: PBMCs. This CDR3 reads CASSWGQGTYEQYF. The CDR3, as DNA: TGTGCCAGCAGCTGGGGACAGGGCACCTACGAGCAGTACTTC.